This T cell receptor (beta chain) originates from a study of T cells in Graves' hyperthyroidism and ophthalmopathy. This CDR3 comprises 16 residues. The V end was cut by 5 bases, the J end by 2 bases, with 17 bases between. Per germline, CDR1 SGHVS and CDR2 FQNEAQ. Study findings and constraints: Most thyroid clonotypes expanded above 0.001 appeared in blood too.

It was RNA transcripts that yielded the amplified TCR beta CDR3 regions. The HTBI primer set served for first-round RT-PCR of the TCR CDR3. TCRdb reprocessed the multiplex PCR reads via MiXCR and lists one record per CDR3 protein. This table holds more than 550,000 distinct CDR3 sequences, roughly a sixth found once. There are many counts of this clonotype. Its target is unknown. The TCR sequence derives from a woman aged 45 to 65 with Graves' hyperthyroidism that later progressed to Graves' ophthalmopathy. Sequencing used blood. The rearrangement joins TRBV7-8 to TRBJ2-3; possible D gene TRBD2, 6 bases. The CDR3, as DNA: TGTGCCAGCAGCCGTTTCAGGGAGGATCACACAGATACGCAGTATTTT. As protein: CASSRFREDHTDTQYF.